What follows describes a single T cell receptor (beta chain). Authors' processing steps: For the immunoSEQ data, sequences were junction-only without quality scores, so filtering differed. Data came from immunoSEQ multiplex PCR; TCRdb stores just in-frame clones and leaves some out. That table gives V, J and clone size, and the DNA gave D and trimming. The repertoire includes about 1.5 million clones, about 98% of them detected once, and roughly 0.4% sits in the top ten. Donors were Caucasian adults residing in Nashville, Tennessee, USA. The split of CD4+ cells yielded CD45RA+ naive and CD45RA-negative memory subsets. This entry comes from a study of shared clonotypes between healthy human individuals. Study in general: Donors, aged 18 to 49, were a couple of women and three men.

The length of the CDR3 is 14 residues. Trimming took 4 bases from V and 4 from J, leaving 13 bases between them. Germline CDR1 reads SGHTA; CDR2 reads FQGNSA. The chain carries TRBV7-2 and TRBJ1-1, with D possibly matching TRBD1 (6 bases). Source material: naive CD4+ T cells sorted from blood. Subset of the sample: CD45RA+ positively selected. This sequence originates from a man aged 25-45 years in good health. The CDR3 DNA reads TGTGCCAGCAGCTCAGACAGGTTGCGCACTGAAGCTTTCTTT. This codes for CASSSDRLRTEAFF.